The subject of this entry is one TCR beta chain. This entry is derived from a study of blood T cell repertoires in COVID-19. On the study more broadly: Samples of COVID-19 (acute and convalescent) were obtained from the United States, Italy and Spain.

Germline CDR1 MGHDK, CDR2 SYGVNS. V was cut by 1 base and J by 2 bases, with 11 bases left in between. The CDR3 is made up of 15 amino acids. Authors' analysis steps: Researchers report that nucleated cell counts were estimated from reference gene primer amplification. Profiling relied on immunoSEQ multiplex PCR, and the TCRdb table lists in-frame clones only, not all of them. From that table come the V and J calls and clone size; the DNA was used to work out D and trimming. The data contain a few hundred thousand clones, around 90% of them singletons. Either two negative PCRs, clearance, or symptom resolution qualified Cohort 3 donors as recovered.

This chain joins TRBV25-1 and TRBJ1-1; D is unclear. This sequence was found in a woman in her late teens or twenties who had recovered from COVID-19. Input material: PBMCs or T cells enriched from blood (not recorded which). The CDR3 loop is CASSESQLSNTEAFF. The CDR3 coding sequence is TGTGCCAGCAGTGAATCCCAGTTATCTAACACTGAAGCTTTCTTT. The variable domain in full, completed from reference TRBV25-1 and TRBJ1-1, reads EADIYQTPRYLVIGTGKKITLECSQTMGHDKMYWYQQDPGMELHLIHYSYGVNSTEKGDLSSESTVSRIRTEHFPLTLESARPSHTSQYLCASSESQLSNTEAFFGQGTRLTVV.